This T cell receptor beta chain was found in a study of T cell clonality in common variable immunodeficiency. The CDR3 sequence is 17 residues long. The germline V gene has CDR1 MDHEN and CDR2 SYDVKM. V was clipped by 1 base and J by 4 bases; unmatched bases: 9. Study-wide findings and caveats: In common variable immunodeficiency, TCR beta chains reportedly carried fewer deletions and N-nucleotide insertions.

The sample holds many counts of this clone. What it binds is not known. Coverage ceases 3 residues before the CDR3 finishes, and the germline J gene fills in the end. Method: immunoSEQ multiplex PCR; TCRdb's copy keeps in-frame clones and lacks some. The sample has about 20,000 clones, none seen only once. The chain uses TRBV28 and TRBJ1-5; 8 bases are a match to TRBD1. Sequenced sample: peripheral blood mononuclear cells. This receptor was taken from a human donor with common variable immunodeficiency. CDR3 DNA (partial): TGTGCCAGCAGTTTATCTCAGGGGGCAGGTCTGAATCAGCCC. Translating gives CASSLSQGAGLNQP. The CDR3, in full, reads CASSLSQGAGLNQPQHF.